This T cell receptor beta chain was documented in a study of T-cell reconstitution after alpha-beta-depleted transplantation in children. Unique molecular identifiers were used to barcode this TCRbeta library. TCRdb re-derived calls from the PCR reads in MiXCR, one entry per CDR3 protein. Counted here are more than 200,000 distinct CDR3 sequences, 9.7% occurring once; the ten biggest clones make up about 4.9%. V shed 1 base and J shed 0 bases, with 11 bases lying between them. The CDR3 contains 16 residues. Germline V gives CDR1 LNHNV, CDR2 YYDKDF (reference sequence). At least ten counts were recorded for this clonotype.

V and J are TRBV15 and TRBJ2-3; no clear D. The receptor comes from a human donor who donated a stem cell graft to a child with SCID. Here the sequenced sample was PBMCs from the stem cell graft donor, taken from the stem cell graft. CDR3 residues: CATSRGYGVSTDTQYF. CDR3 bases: TGTGCCACCAGCAGAGGTTATGGGGTGAGCACAGATACGCAGTATTTT.